This T cell receptor (beta chain) was sequenced in a study of T cells after yellow fever vaccination. At the level of the study: Each low-cell-number fraction was prepared by means of SMART-Seq v4 Ultra Low Input.

Looked up from germline, CDR1 is DFQATT and CDR2 is SNEGSKA (reference sequence). Trimming took off 4 bases at V and 2 bases at J, with 8 bases between the two ends. CDR3 length: 12 residues. By 5'RACE template switching, TCR cDNA was produced, with a universal primer site and UMIs added in the process. TCRdb recomputed calls from the 5' RACE reads with MiXCR, one row per CDR3 protein. The sample holds 250,000 to 400,000 distinct CDR3 sequences, roughly 4.3% seen once. This clonotype was counted many times. Its antigen is as yet unknown. Study results and limitations: A weaker but faster secondary response was observed, peaking on day 5 versus 15.

The receptor's source is a man younger than 35 who received the YFV17D yellow fever vaccine. Sequenced here: PBMCs, sampled 5 days after the yellow fever booster vaccination. The chain joins TRBV20-1 to TRBJ2-5; D is undetermined. CDR3 DNA: TGCAGTGCTACGGACCAGCAAGAGACCCAGTACTTC. Encoded protein: CSATDQQETQYF.